What follows describes a single T cell receptor (beta chain). What it binds is not known. The data are from a study of identical twins. Study observations and caveats: Among beta out-of-frame sequences, excess sharing between twins appeared weaker.

With 3 bases removed from V and 1 base from J, the gap between germline ends came to 18 bases. This CDR3 comprises 17 residues. CDR1 and CDR2 from the germline V gene are SEHNR and FQNEAQ (reference sequence). Via MiXCR, TCRdb re-called the 5' RACE reads, giving one row per CDR3 protein. The sample yields approximately 890,000 distinct CDR3 sequences, 9% to 15% seen once. This sample also appeared in a second study, on yellow fever vaccine responses in identical twins.

This sequence joins TRBV7-9 and TRBJ1-1; tentative D call: TRBD1 (5 bases). Sequenced: PBMCs. The receptor was derived from a woman aged 18 to 35 in good health. CDR3 sequence (DNA): TGTGCCAGCAGCTTGGAGAGTCCCCAGGGAGGGAACACTGAAGCTTTCTTT. Protein: CASSLESPQGGNTEAFF.